The sequence of this T cell receptor beta chain was determined in a study of CD8+ T cells in alopecia areata. The authors extracted RNA and reverse transcribed it into cDNA as the sequencing template. Libraries were prepared by immunoSEQ multiplex PCR; TCRdb keeps only in-frame clonotypes and omits some of them. Of more than 110,000 clones listed, roughly 61% are singletons. This CDR3 has 13 amino acids. Germline values: CDR1 MNHEY, CDR2 SVGAGI. Trimming shortened V by 8 bases and J by 0 bases, and 9 bases separated the two germline ends. Lesional scalp tissue (obtained by punch biopsy) and peripheral blood were collected from alopecia areata patients.

The chain uses TRBV6-5 and TRBJ2-3, with a weak D call TRBD2 (6 bases). Material: CD4+ T cells sorted from blood, obtained at week 0. This TCR derives from a human donor with alopecia areata. For the CDR3, the DNA is TGTGCCAGCGGGGGGACTAGCACAGATACGCAGTATTTT. This encodes CASGGTSTDTQYF.